A selection of T cell receptor beta chains follows, all from one sample in a study of blood T cell repertoires in COVID-19. Produced via immunoSEQ multiplex PCR; TCRdb's table is partial and in-frame only. The table records 300,000 to 450,000 clones, more than 70% of them present only once. Sequenced material: PBMCs or T cells enriched from blood (not recorded which). All receptors derive from a man aged 25 to 45 who had recovered from COVID-19. Both conserved end residues are part of each CDR3. The D gene is left open where the match is weak. Clone size appears in some rows only: once, few, many, or a class for an expanded clone.

>-|TRBJ2-7|TRBV5-1|-
CASSLTTGTGAYEQYF
TGCGCCAGCAGCCTCACCACCGGGACGGGAGCCTACGAGCAGTACTTC
>-|TRBJ1-6|TRBV2|TRBD1
CASAGGRNSPLHF
TGTGCCAGCGCAGGGGGCCGCAATTCACCCCTCCACTTT
>-|TRBJ2-2|TRBV24-1|TRBD1
CATSDRNPGQGHGELFF
TGTGCCACCAGTGATCGAAACCCGGGACAGGGGCACGGGGAGCTGTTTTTT
>-|TRBJ2-1|TRBV5-4|-
CASSLPGDNEQFF
TGTGCCAGCAGCTTGCCAGGGGACAATGAGCAGTTCTTC
>-|TRBJ1-1|TRBV14|-
CASSHGPVIRAEGVTEAFF
TGTGCCAGCAGCCATGGCCCCGTGATTAGGGCAGAGGGTGTCACTGAAGCTTTCTTT
>once|TRBJ2-7|TRBV9|TRBD2
CASSEGLAGIYEQYF
TGTGCCAGCAGCGAGGGACTAGCGGGGATCTACGAGCAGTACTTC
>-|TRBJ1-1|TRBV19|-
CASSPVLRGGRGRKNTEAFF
TGTGCCAGTAGTCCCGTCCTGAGGGGGGGCAGAGGAAGGAAGAACACTGAAGCTTTCTTT
>-|TRBJ2-1|TRBV27|-
CASSLSVGRSLYNEQFF
TGTGCCAGCAGTTTATCCGTTGGTAGGAGCCTCTACAATGAGCAGTTCTTC
>-|TRBJ2-5|TRBV7-8|TRBD2
CASSNHLAGGEKTQYF
TGTGCCAGCAGCAACCACCTAGCGGGGGGAGAGAAGACCCAGTACTTC
>-|TRBJ2-3|TRBV11-3|-
CASSPNAQITQYF
TGTGCCAGCAGCCCAAACGCACAGATAACGCAGTATTTT
>few|TRBJ1-4|TRBV12-3/TRBV12-4|TRBD1
CASSPHRGQYVF
TGTGCCAGCAGTCCGCACAGGGGCCAATATGTTTTT
>-|TRBJ1-1|TRBV7-6|-
CASSTRRGRNTEAFF
TGTGCCAGCAGCACCAGACGGGGGAGGAACACTGAAGCTTTCTTT
>once|TRBJ2-5|TRBV9|-
CASSVAQGLETQYF
TGTGCCAGCAGCGTAGCTCAGGGTTTAGAGACCCAGTACTTC
>-|TRBJ2-3|TRBV6-5|TRBD2
CASRLSGGAPTDTQYF
TGTGCCAGCCGTTTAAGCGGGGGCGCACCCACAGATACGCAGTATTTT
>-|TRBJ1-4|TRBV12-3/TRBV12-4|-
CASSRSNEKLFF
TGTGCCAGCAGCCGGTCAAATGAAAAACTGTTTTTT
>few|TRBJ2-7|TRBV10-2|-
CASSESGALDYEQYF
TGCGCCAGCAGTGAGTCGGGGGCCCTCGACTACGAGCAGTACTTC
>-|TRBJ1-6|TRBV6-1|-
CASSEGRNVPSYNSPLHF
TGTGCCAGCAGTGAGGGGCGGAATGTCCCATCCTATAATTCACCCCTCCACTTT
>-|TRBJ2-7|TRBV7-9|-
CASSLGAGYEQYF
TGTGCCAGCAGCTTAGGGGCCGGCTACGAGCAGTACTTC
>-|TRBJ1-2|TRBV10-3|TRBD1
CAYRLGQQHNYGYTF
TGTGCCTACCGGTTGGGACAGCAGCATAACTATGGCTACACCTTC
>-|TRBJ2-3|TRBV5-1|TRBD2
CASSLESGGADTQYF
TGCGCCAGCAGCTTGGAAAGCGGGGGGGCAGATACGCAGTATTTT
>-|TRBJ1-2|TRBV6-5|-
CASSLDTRYTF
TGTGCCAGCAGTTTGGACACTCGCTACACCTTC
>-|TRBJ2-7|TRBV6-2/TRBV6-3|-
CASSPGGSGSYEQYF
TGTGCCAGCAGTCCAGGGGGGAGTGGTAGCTACGAGCAGTACTTC
>-|TRBJ2-7|TRBV9|TRBD2
CASSRTSVSYEQYF
TGTGCCAGCAGCCGGACTAGCGTCTCCTACGAGCAGTACTTC
>-|TRBJ2-4|TRBV19|-
CASSIGTGKNIQYF
TGTGCCAGTAGTATAGGAACAGGGAAAAACATTCAGTACTTC
>-|TRBJ2-3|TRBV9|-
CASSVHRVSDTQYF
TGTGCCAGCAGCGTGCACAGGGTATCAGATACGCAGTATTTT
>-|TRBJ1-2|TRBV5-1|TRBD1
CASSFSQGGLYGYTF
TGCGCCAGCAGCTTCAGCCAGGGGGGCCTATATGGCTACACCTTC
>once|TRBJ2-3|TRBV7-8|TRBD2
CASRLAGGTTQYF
TGTGCCAGCAGACTAGCGGGGGGGACGACGCAGTATTTT
>-|TRBJ2-7|TRBV15|TRBD1
CATSHGTAYEQYF
TGTGCCACCAGTCACGGGACAGCCTACGAGCAGTACTTC
>once|TRBJ1-6|TRBV2|-
CASSEWRGPNSPLHF
TGTGCCAGCAGTGAATGGCGGGGACCTAATTCACCCCTCCACTTT
>-|TRBJ1-1|TRBV27|TRBD1
CASSSGQGFTEAFF
TGTGCCAGCAGTTCGGGACAGGGGTTCACTGAAGCTTTCTTT
>-|TRBJ1-5|TRBV6-1|-
CASSEAAAENQPQHF
TGTGCCAGCAGTGAAGCTGCGGCTGAAAATCAGCCCCAGCATTTT